The 16 T cell receptor beta chains presented below share a single source sample, sequenced in a study of cytomegalovirus exposure and HLA in healthy donors. The PCR had 60 Vbeta and 13 Jbeta primers. Here immunoSEQ multiplex PCR was the method, and the copy in TCRdb shows in-frame clones only, minus some. The sample consists of about 130,000 clones, approximately 78% of them appearing once. Input material: PBMCs. These receptors were taken from a human donor in good health.

This chain uses TRBV6-1 with TRBJ2-2; D not resolved. Germline-derived CDR1 and CDR2 are MNHNS and SASEGT. V gave up 7 bases and J gave up 4 bases, with 16 bases separating them. The CDR3 runs 15 residues. CDR3 sequence reads: CASTIDSFSTGELFF. The CDR3 DNA is TGTGCCAGCACTATAGACTCTTTTAGCACCGGGGAGCTGTTTTTT.

This clone was seen more than once but under ten times. The V gene is TRBV4-2, the J gene TRBJ2-7; possible D gene TRBD2, 6 bases. Germline V CDR1 and CDR2: LGHNA, YNFKEQ. This CDR3 region has 15 residues. Trimming stripped 0 bases from V and 4 bases from J, with 13 bases between. CDR3 region: CASSQDWGGGYEQYF. The CDR3 DNA follows: TGTGCCAGCAGCCAAGATTGGGGAGGTGGGTACGAGCAGTACTTC.

This clone was counted only a few times. V usage is TRBV4-2 and J usage is TRBJ1-3, with a tentative D call TRBD1 (5 bases). CDR3 length: 16 amino acids. Germline values: CDR1 LGHNA, CDR2 YNFKEQ. V dropped 5 bases and J dropped 0 bases, with 14 bases sitting between them. The CDR3 protein is CASSERRTSSGNTIYF. The CDR3 DNA reads as TGTGCCAGCAGCGAAAGAAGGACAAGCTCTGGAAACACCATATATTTT.

The chain combines TRBV7-9 with TRBJ1-1; D may be TRBD1 (5 bases). Per the germline V gene, CDR1 is SEHNR and CDR2 is FQNEAQ (reference sequence). The CDR3 runs to 14 residues. Trimming removed 3 bases from V and 1 base from J, with 9 bases in between. The CDR3 is CASSLAGPNTEAFF. DNA for the CDR3: TGTGCCAGCAGCTTGGCAGGGCCGAACACTGAAGCTTTCTTT.

V and J are TRBV4-3 and TRBJ2-7; D perhaps matches TRBD2 (5 bases). This CDR3 spans 15 amino acids. CDR1 LGHNA and CDR2 YSLEER come from the germline V gene. Trimming shortened V by 0 bases and J by 3 bases, and 12 bases separated the two germline ends. This CDR3 is CASSQDQVAGYEQYF. The CDR3 coding sequence is TGCGCCAGCAGCCAAGATCAAGTGGCGGGCTACGAGCAGTACTTC.

Concerning this clone itself: The junction differs from germline at one of its ends, possibly a read error. The rearrangement links TRBV7-9 to TRBJ2-3; no firm D call. Germline lookup yields CDR1 SEHNR and CDR2 FQNEAQ (reference sequence). This CDR3 is built from 17 residues. The CDR3 bases are TGTTCCAGCAGCTTAGGAACTCGTGGTGGGCTAACAGATACGCAGTATTTT. Its translation is CSSSLGTRGGLTDTQYF.

This clone has a handful of counts. The J gene is TRBJ2-1, the V gene TRBV7-9, with 11 bases identical to TRBD2. In germline, CDR1 is SEHNR, CDR2 FQNEAQ (reference sequence). The CDR3 is 15 amino acids. Trimming took 5 bases from V and 6 from J; bases not matched to a gene: 6. In DNA form, the CDR3 reads TGTGCCAGCAGCGGGACTAGCGGAATTATCAATGAGCAGTTCTTC. Its protein product is CASSGTSGIINEQFF.

The chain recombines TRBV19 with TRBJ1-2; 9 positions agree with TRBD1. The CDR3 is 16 residues long. J was trimmed by 3 bases and V by 6 bases; bases with no gene match: 11. Germline V gene sequence: CDR1 LNHDA, CDR2 SQIVND (reference sequence). For the CDR3, the DNA is TGTGCCAGTAGGGCCCGACAGGGGGGTCGTGACTATGGCTACACCTTC. Protein sequence: CASRARQGGRDYGYTF.

The rearrangement joins TRBV7-9 to TRBJ1-6; D is unresolved. Per the germline V gene, CDR1 is SEHNR and CDR2 is FQNEAQ (reference sequence). This CDR3 has 14 residues. V was shortened by 3 bases and J by 10 bases, with 13 bases between the two germline ends. The CDR3 DNA reads TGTGCCAGCAGCTTCTGGGCCGGGGAATCACCCCTCCACTTT. This codes for CASSFWAGESPLHF.

The chain recombines TRBV7-9 with TRBJ2-3, with 7 positions matching TRBD2. The CDR3 runs 14 residues. Looked up from germline, CDR1 is SEHNR and CDR2 is FQNEAQ (reference sequence). Losses at the gene ends were 3 bases for V and 6 bases for J; bases not matched to a gene: 6. This chain's CDR3 is CASSFGGSGDTQYF. The CDR3, as DNA: TGTGCCAGCAGCTTCGGCGGGAGCGGGGATACGCAGTATTTT. The full variable domain, completed using reference TRBV7-9 and TRBJ2-3, is DTGVSQNPRHKITKRGQNVTFRCDPISEHNRLYWYRQTLGQGPEFLTYFQNEAQLEKSRLLSDRFSAERPKGSFSTLEIQRTEQGDSAMYLCASSFGGSGDTQYFGPGTRLTVL.

This clone was counted between two and nine times. The rearrangement links TRBV28 to TRBJ2-2; unclear D gene. The CDR3 totals 13 residues. Germline V gene data show CDR1 as MDHEN and CDR2 as SYDVKM. Trimming shortened V by 3 bases and J by 7 bases, and 9 bases separated the two germline ends. This CDR3 is CASSFYGGGELFF. In DNA form, the CDR3 reads TGTGCCAGCAGTTTCTATGGCGGCGGGGAGCTGTTTTTT.

V and J are TRBV6-6 and TRBJ2-7; 9 nucleotides agree with TRBD1. The CDR3 length is 14 residues. Looked up from germline, CDR1 is MNHNY and CDR2 is SVGAGI (reference sequence). The ends lost 7 bases at V and 3 bases at J; junction bases unmatched: 7. The CDR3 sequence is CASTYRDRVYEQYF. The DNA for the CDR3 is TGTGCCAGCACCTACCGGGACAGGGTCTACGAGCAGTACTTC.

V and J are TRBV28 and TRBJ2-1; a possible D gene is TRBD1 (5 bases). V was clipped by 6 bases and J by 0 bases, with 12 bases between them. The CDR3 loop spans 15 amino acids. The V gene's germline CDR1 is MDHEN and CDR2 SYDVKM. The CDR3 DNA reads TGTGCCAGCAGAAGGCAGGGCCTCTCCTACAATGAGCAGTTCTTC. It encodes CASRRQGLSYNEQFF.

The chain recombines TRBV30 with TRBJ1-1; 8 nucleotides align to TRBD1. This CDR3 spans 13 amino acids. Germline CDR1 GTSNPN, CDR2 SVGIG (reference sequence). Trimming removed 6 bases from V and 0 bases from J; junction bases left unmatched: 3. As DNA, the CDR3 is TGTGCCTGCCGGGACAGGATGAACACTGAAGCTTTCTTT. The encoded protein is CACRDRMNTEAFF.

This CDR3 is CASSPRVTVPYEQYF. In nucleotides, the CDR3 is TGTGCCAGCAGCCCCAGGGTTACGGTCCCCTACGAGCAGTACTTC. The rearrangement uses TRBV5-6 and TRBJ2-7; possibly TRBD1 for D (5 bases). The V end lost 4 bases, the J end lost 2 bases, and 16 bases lay between the germline ends. This CDR3 has 15 residues. CDR1 is SGHDT and CDR2 is YYEEEE in the germline V gene.

The rearrangement uses TRBV30 and TRBJ1-1; perhaps TRBD1 as D (5 bases). In germline, CDR1 is GTSNPN, CDR2 SVGIG (reference sequence). Trimming left V 0 bases short and J 11 bases short, with 10 bases between. CDR3 length equals 11 residues. Written as DNA, the CDR3 is TGTGCCTGGAGTGTACAGGTGGTGGCTTTCTTT. Translated: CAWSVQVVAFF.